This T cell receptor (beta chain) comes out of a study of T cells in localized non-small cell lung cancer. Study-level points and caveats: Uninvolved adjacent lung had the highest recorded T cell clonality, with tumor below it. A median of roughly 57 clones ranked among the top 100 in tumor appeared in adjacent lung.

Profiling relied on immunoSEQ multiplex PCR, and the TCRdb table lists in-frame clones only, not all of them. This table holds about 28,000 clones, roughly 84% found once. Trimming left V 6 bases short and J 2 bases short, with 19 bases between. This CDR3 is 17 amino acids long. CDR1 is MDHEN, CDR2 SYDVKM, per germline. About this clone itself: The antigen is unknown.

The receptor comes from a man aged 35-69 years with stage III lung adenocarcinoma. The genes are TRBV28 and TRBJ1-4, with no clear D. Specimen: peripheral blood mononuclear cells, collected before any cancer treatment. The CDR3 protein is CASRKYPTGRTNEKLFF. CDR3 DNA sequence: TGTGCCAGCAGAAAATACCCCACGGGTCGGACTAATGAAAAACTGTTTTTT.